This T cell receptor beta chain was found in a study of glioma-infiltrating T cells after dendritic cell vaccination. Study-level results: Few patients contributed both blood and tumor specimens. Patients with more pretreatment TILs had longer time to progression and survival. TCR clonality showed no direct relationship with survival.

Time point here: after dendritic cell vaccination, including at tumor progression/relapse. Details on this clone: Its antigen remains unidentified.

The assay was immunoSEQ multiplex PCR, and TCRdb's table has in-frame clones only and misses some. The table records 100,000 or so clones, nearly 90% of them present only once. Germline V lookup: CDR1 SGHRS, CDR2 YFSETQ. V was clipped by 4 bases and J by 0 bases; unmatched bases: 6. This CDR3 contains 16 residues. The specimen was blood, collected after dendritic cell vaccination. The chain links TRBV5-1 to TRBJ2-2, with 7 bases matching TRBD2. This receptor was obtained from a human donor with glioblastoma. In nucleotides, the CDR3 is TGCGCCAGCAGCCGGCCGGGAGGCGCGAACACCGGGGAGCTGTTTTTT. Translation: CASSRPGGANTGELFF.